This entry is about one TCR beta chain. V was pared by 5 bases and J by 8 bases, with 11 bases of the junction left unmatched. Germline V gene sequence: CDR1 LNHDA, CDR2 SQIVND (reference sequence). The CDR3 sequence is 15 residues long. The sample is drawn from a study of blood T cell repertoires in COVID-19. Sequenced by immunoSEQ multiplex PCR; TCRdb stores in-frame clones only, minus some. This table holds under 200,000 clones, more than 70% found once. The chain has TRBV19 and TRBJ2-1, with TRBD2 matching 8 bases. The clonotype was recovered from a man in his late teens or twenties with active or convalescent COVID-19. What was sequenced was peripheral blood. CDR3 nucleotide sequence: TGTGCCAGTAGTGCTACTAGCGGTGGACGGCATGAGCAGTTCTTC. Residues: CASSATSGGRHEQFF.